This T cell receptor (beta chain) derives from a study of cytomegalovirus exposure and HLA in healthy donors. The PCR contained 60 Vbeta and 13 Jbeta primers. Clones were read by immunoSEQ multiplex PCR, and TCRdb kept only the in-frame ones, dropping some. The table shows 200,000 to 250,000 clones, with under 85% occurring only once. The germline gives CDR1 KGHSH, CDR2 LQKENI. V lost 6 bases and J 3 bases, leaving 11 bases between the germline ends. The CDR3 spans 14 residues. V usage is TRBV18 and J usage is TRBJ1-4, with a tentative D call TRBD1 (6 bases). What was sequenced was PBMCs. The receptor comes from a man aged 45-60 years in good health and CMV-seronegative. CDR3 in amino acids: CASSTGLSNEKLFF. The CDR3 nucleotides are TGTGCCAGCTCCACAGGGTTGTCTAATGAAAAACTGTTTTTT.